Shown below are 17 T cell receptor beta chains from a single sample sequenced in a study of glioma-infiltrating T cells. Amplification of TCR alpha and beta CDR3 regions from RNA used iRepertoire nested multiplex PCR. TCRdb reprocessed the multiplex PCR reads via MiXCR and lists one record per CDR3 protein. The table shows approximately 90,000 distinct CDR3 sequences, with under 30% occurring only once. What was sequenced was glioma tissue, nonneoplastic brain tissue, or PBMCs (not recorded which). Every receptor here comes from a human donor with low-grade glioma or glioblastoma, undergoing nonglioma brain surgery, or in good health (not recorded which).

To note about this clonotype: One end of the junction does not line up with germline, which may come from a read error. In nucleotides, the CDR3 is TGCGCCAGCAGCCCGACTAGCGGGGGTAACAATGAGCAGTTCTTC. This codes for CASSPTSGGNNEQFF. The chain carries TRBV5-5 and TRBJ2-1; TRBD2 matches at 12 bases. CDR1 is SGHKS and CDR2 is YYEKEE in the germline V gene (reference sequence). This CDR3 has 15 amino acids.

This chain uses TRBV6-1 with TRBJ2-5; D is unresolved. CDR1 is MNHNS, CDR2 SASEGT, per germline. The V end was cut by 6 bases, the J end by 1 base, with 15 bases between. The CDR3 sequence is 15 residues long. In DNA, the CDR3 is TGTGCCAGCAGGCCTCAGGCCGGCCGCCAAGAGACCCAGTACTTC. Translating gives CASRPQAGRQETQYF.

This clonotype was observed a handful of times. The rearrangement links TRBV5-1 to TRBJ2-3, with TRBD2 matching 9 bases. J lost 3 bases, V lost 0 bases, and 2 bases had no gene match. Germline loops: CDR1 SGHRS, CDR2 YFSETQ. This CDR3 contains 15 residues. CDR3 residues: CASSLETSGTDTQYF. The CDR3 DNA reads as TGCGCCAGCAGCTTGGAAACTAGCGGGACAGATACGCAGTATTTT.

This sequence joins TRBV10-3 and TRBJ2-5; no definite D call. V lost 7 bases and J 2 bases, leaving 11 bases between the germline ends. The CDR3 covers 13 residues. The V gene's germline CDR1 is ENHRY and CDR2 SYGVKD. CDR3: CAINKDAQETQYF. The CDR3 region has the DNA TGTGCCATCAACAAGGACGCGCAAGAGACCCAGTACTTC.

The chain employs TRBV5-1 and TRBJ2-1; tentatively, D is TRBD2 (6 bases). This CDR3 region has 13 residues. V was trimmed by 4 bases and J by 14 bases, leaving 19 bases between them. Germline CDR1 and CDR2: SGHRS and YFSETQ. CDR3 bases: TGCGCCAGCAGCCGGGGCCAGCCAACGGGGGAGTTCTTC. Amino acid sequence: CASSRGQPTGEFF.

This clonotype was counted once. Being one base from a much bigger clone, this may be a read error. This rearrangement joins TRBV27 to TRBJ2-7; 8 bases agree with TRBD1. In germline, CDR1 is MNHEY, CDR2 SMNVEV (reference sequence). The CDR3 spans 14 residues. The CDR3 here is CASKGAGGAYAQYF. CDR3 in DNA: TGTGCCAGCAAAGGGGCAGGGGGCGCGTACGCGCAGTACTTC.

In its sample, this clonotype was seen many times. The V gene is TRBV7-2, the J gene TRBJ1-1; perhaps TRBD1 as D (5 bases). In germline, CDR1 is SGHTA, CDR2 FQGNSA. The CDR3 is 16 amino acids. The V end lost 0 bases, the J end lost 5 bases, and 16 bases lay between the germline ends. CDR3 in DNA: TGTGCCAGCAGCTTAGCCTCGGGATTAGGGGTAACTGAAGCTTTCTTT. This gives the protein CASSLASGLGVTEAFF.

This clonotype was observed many times. V is TRBV3-1 and J is TRBJ1-1; no firm D call. The V end lost 4 bases, the J end lost 4 bases, and 4 bases lay between the germline ends. The germline gives CDR1 LGHDT, CDR2 YNNKEL (reference sequence). The CDR3 covers 11 residues. As DNA, the CDR3 is TGTGCCAGCAGCCGGGGCACTGAAGCTTTCTTT. Protein product: CASSRGTEAFF.

In its sample, this clonotype was seen a few times. The J gene is TRBJ2-5, the V gene TRBV12-3 or TRBV12-4; TRBD1 agrees at 8 bases. The CDR3 runs to 13 residues. V was pared by 4 bases and J by 3 bases, with 1 base of the junction left unmatched. CDR3 coding DNA: TGTGCCAGCAGTTACAGGGGGGAAGAGACCCAGTACTTC. Translated: CASSYRGEETQYF.

At least ten counts were recorded for this clonotype. The V call is TRBV6-2 or TRBV6-3, the J call TRBJ2-3, with a possible D match to TRBD2 (5 bases). The CDR3 runs 14 residues. Germline CDR1 reads MNHEY; CDR2 reads SVGEGT. Trimming stripped 0 bases from V and 1 base from J, with 5 bases between. The CDR3 DNA reads as TGTGCCAGCAGTTACTCTAGCGGCACAGATACGCAGTATTTT. Protein sequence: CASSYSSGTDTQYF.

This clonotype was detected many times. The CDR3 nucleotides read TGTGCCAGCAGCCCTGGGACATCCGATCAGCCCCAGCATTTT. This encodes CASSPGTSDQPQHF. V gene TRBV3-1 combines with J gene TRBJ1-5; weak D call: TRBD1 (6 bases). Germline CDR1 reads LGHDT; CDR2 reads YNNKEL (reference sequence). Between the trimmed V and J ends, which lost 4 bases and 5 bases, there was a span of 12 bases. The CDR3 spans 14 residues.

J is TRBJ2-3 and V is TRBV10-1; weak D call: TRBD1 (6 bases). Germline V lookup: CDR1 WNHNN, CDR2 SYGVQD (reference sequence). V lost 9 bases and J 0 bases, leaving 10 bases between the germline ends. The CDR3 contains 13 residues. CDR3 residues: CARQGTSTDTQYF. In DNA, the CDR3 is TGCGCCAGGCAGGGGACCAGCACAGATACGCAGTATTTT.

In its sample, this clonotype was seen a few times. The rearrangement links TRBV18 to TRBJ2-7; TRBD2 matches 15 bases. Germline V gives CDR1 KGHSH, CDR2 LQKENI. Trimming cost V 5 bases and J 5 bases; bases outside gene matches: 1. This CDR3 has 14 residues. The CDR3 here is CASSRTSGGDEQYF. DNA of the CDR3: TGTGCCAGCTCAAGGACTAGCGGGGGGGACGAGCAGTACTTC.

This clonotype was counted ten times or more. This chain links TRBV20-1 with TRBJ2-3; TRBD2 matches at 10 bases. V shed 2 bases and J 2 bases; nucleotides not matched to a gene: 1. The germline CDR1 and CDR2 sequences are DFQATT and SNEGSKA (reference sequence). The CDR3 is 14 amino acids. The CDR3 DNA sequence: TGCAGTGCTAGACTAGCGGGAGCCACAGATACGCAGTATTTT. The encoded protein is CSARLAGATDTQYF.

This clonotype appeared a few times. This sequence joins TRBV29-1 and TRBJ1-1, with D possibly TRBD1 on 6 matching bases. Trimming stripped 3 bases from V and 1 base from J, with 9 bases between. The CDR3 has 13 residues. Germline-derived CDR1 and CDR2 are SQVTM and ANQGSEA. In DNA, the CDR3 is TGCAGCGTTGATTGGACAGAGAACACTGAAGCTTTCTTT. It is translated as CSVDWTENTEAFF.

The table lists this clonotype with many counts. The chain links TRBV2 to TRBJ2-5; 10 nucleotides line up with TRBD2. V dropped 3 bases and J dropped 2; count of bases not matched to a gene: 3. The CDR3 is 15 residues long. Germline CDR1 SNHLY, CDR2 FYNNEI. CDR3: CASSEKLAGQETQYF. The CDR3 region has the DNA TGTGCCAGCAGTGAGAAACTAGCGGGACAAGAGACCCAGTACTTC.

This clonotype was counted between two and nine times. The CDR3 loop reads CSVDQGGDTEAFF. CDR3 DNA: TGCAGCGTTGACCAGGGGGGGGACACTGAAGCTTTCTTT. The rearrangement links TRBV29-1 to TRBJ1-1, with TRBD1 matching 7 bases. With V trimmed by 3 bases and J by 3 bases, 4 bases remained unmatched. Per germline, CDR1 SQVTM and CDR2 ANQGSEA. This CDR3 spans 13 amino acids.